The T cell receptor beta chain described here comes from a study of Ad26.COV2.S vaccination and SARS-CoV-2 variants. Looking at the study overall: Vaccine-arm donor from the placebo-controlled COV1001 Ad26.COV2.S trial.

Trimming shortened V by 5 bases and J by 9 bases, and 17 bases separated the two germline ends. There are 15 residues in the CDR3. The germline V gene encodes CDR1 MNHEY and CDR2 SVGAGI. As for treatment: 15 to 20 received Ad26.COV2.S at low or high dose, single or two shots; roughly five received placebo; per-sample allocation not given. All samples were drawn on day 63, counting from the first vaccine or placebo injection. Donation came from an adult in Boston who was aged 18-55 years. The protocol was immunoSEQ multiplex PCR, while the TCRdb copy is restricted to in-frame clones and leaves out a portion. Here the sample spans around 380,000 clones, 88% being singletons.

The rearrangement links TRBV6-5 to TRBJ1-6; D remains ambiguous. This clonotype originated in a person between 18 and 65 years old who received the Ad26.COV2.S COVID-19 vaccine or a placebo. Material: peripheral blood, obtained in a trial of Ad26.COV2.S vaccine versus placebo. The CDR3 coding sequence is TGTGCCAGCAGTCCCCGGGCAGTGGGGATTTCACCCCTCCACTTT. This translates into CASSPRAVGISPLHF.